This paragraph covers one T cell receptor beta chain sequence. Its antigen is not yet known. V has 3 bases trimmed and J has 0 bases trimmed; junction bases matching no gene number 8. CDR1 and CDR2, per the germline V gene (reference sequence), are LNHNV and YYDKDF. From its cysteine to its phenylalanine, the CDR3 spans 18 amino acids. The read is trimmed to its CDR3 DNA, 54 bases read in frame from base 1. This record comes from a study of cytomegalovirus exposure and HLA in healthy donors (dated by TCRdb to 2016 to 2017). In the study overall: An earlier analysis of roughly 500 of the donors reported more than 250 Gb of sequence data and 117 million unique TCR beta sequences from 150 million to 200 million T cells. About 280 gigabases of sequencing data and around 90 million unique TCR sequences made up an early release that covered approximately 650 HLA-typed donors. Among the 398 genotyped donors, around 81% belonged to the genetic ancestry cluster associated with self-reported Caucasian donors. The aim of the study was to test whether cataloging public T cell receptors could identify signatures of past pathogen exposure. The T cell repertoires of 666 subjects were profiled by immunosequencing and related to cytomegalovirus serostatus. Besides the first cohort of 500 to 700 subjects, a separate validation cohort made up of 120 different subjects was used. High-throughput TCR immunosequencing, statistical association of individual TCRs with disease status, and machine learning were combined to predict cytomegalovirus infection status. A later analysis re-analyzed previously published TCR beta repertoires from approximately 670 donors and added high-resolution HLA genotyping to study TCR occurrence patterns. The later analysis used no new phenotypic data to find candidate immune exposures, relying instead on TCR beta sequences and their occurrence across donors. In an earlier analysis of several hundred of the donors, high-throughput TCR beta sequencing was used to judge whether each TCR beta V gene segment behaved as functional or pseudogenic. Donor age, sex, ethnicity and CMV serostatus were collected together with the repertoire data. A later genetic analysis took genome-wide SNP genotypes for about three fifths of the 666 donors and used that subset as a discovery cohort. All discovery cohort repertoires had been generated on a single sequencing platform. Both class I and class II loci were covered by HLA typing, at four-digit resolution. Typing coverage varied by locus: about 629-630 donors for A, B, C, DRB1 and DQB1; under 550 for DQA1; more than 600 for DPA1; approximately 470 for DPB1. About five DR-DQ haplotypes were treated as single units for association and clustering because of strong linkage in the cohort. Across some 400 genotyped donors of the cohort, an average of approximately 200,000 unique TCR beta nucleotide sequences per donor were sequenced, and roughly a sixth of those sequences were non-productive.

Preparation of the library involved the immunoSEQ multiplex PCR assay. A mixture of 60 forward primers for TCR Vbeta segments and 13 reverse primers for TCR Jbeta segments was used in the multiplex PCR. The CDR3 region of rearranged TCR beta genes was amplified from genomic DNA with a multiplex PCR assay. Amplified TCR beta libraries were sequenced as 87-base-pair reads on the Illumina HiSeq System. Under the source paper's analysis protocol: A later analysis tallied tens of millions of unique TCR beta chains across the 600 to 700 repertoires, and approximately 9.9 million of those chains were shared by two or more donors. A nearest-neighbor algorithm error-corrected the raw reads and collapsed the reads into unique sequences, merging closely related sequences to remove PCR and sequencing errors. To assign V, D and J gene segments, CDR3 sequences were aligned to IMGT reference sequences. For a sequence to be retained, a match of at least six nucleotides to both a V gene segment and a J gene segment was required. Rearrangements were classified as productive when the CDR3 lacked stop codons and remained in frame with V and J, and all other rearrangements were classified as non-productive. CDR3 was defined according to IMGT convention as the region running from the second conserved V-encoded cysteine to the conserved J-encoded phenylalanine. The earlier analysis of fewer than 750 of the donors excluded sequences that lacked an unambiguous match to a single V gene segment. In an earlier analysis of more than 500 of the donors, a V segment was called functional when productive rearrangements were above 56.7%, and segregating when the standard deviation between donors exceeded 5%. To diagnose cytomegalovirus status from the catalog of TCR beta chain sequences, a statistical classification framework was built. In a later analysis, TCR nucleotide sequences were compared against IMGT/GENE-DB human TR gene sequences so that V and J genes could be assigned. A later analysis assigned CDR3 sequences and most-parsimonious VDJ recombination scenarios with the TCRdist pipeline. In a later analysis, each TCR beta chain was defined by its CDR3 amino acid sequence together with its V-gene family, and reads without a unique V-gene family were excluded. As a way to deal with suspected cross-contamination and a sequencing artifact, a later analysis dropped roughly 600 nucleotide sequences that were highly shared and had low generation probability. In a later analysis, a clonal expansion index was calculated for each public chain from normalized within-repertoire ranks of inferred template counts. Generation probabilities in a later analysis came from a VDJ recombination model fitted to out-of-frame rearrangements, and those results were checked against IGoR. In a later analysis, TCR-TCR, TCR-HLA and TCR-CMV co-occurrence was scored with hypergeometric tests, and a repertoire-size bias correction was applied to TCR pairs. A later analysis estimated false discovery rates by permuting HLA or CMV assignments 20 times. In a later analysis, co-occurring TCRs were grouped using DBSCAN, and TCRdist sequence similarity was added for clustering within HLA-allele-positive subsets. Repertoires with fewer than 30,000 or more than 120,000 public chains were left out of co-occurrence clustering, as were five repertoires with anomalous nucleotide sharing. Drawn from immuneACCESS, this table holds only the in-frame rearrangements with V and J called that TCRdb kept. Clones are partly lost; checked studies trace under half to an unresolved V gene and leave the rest unexplained. V, J and clone size are taken as reported in that table, and D and trimming were inferred from the DNA itself. This sample's table carries about 200,000 clones. 0.65% to 0.75% of the sample goes to the ten largest clones.

The cohort was made up of roughly 670 healthy bone marrow donors. At the time of sampling, every cohort member was nominally healthy, though immune exposures that went unrecorded were likely present. The donor was CMV seronegative and was included in the group of 352 seronegative cohort members. Each donor provided a peripheral blood sample, and peripheral blood mononuclear cells were used for TCR beta sequencing. Genomic DNA extraction from the blood cell samples was performed with the Qiagen DNeasy Blood Extraction Kit. Paper-wide results and their limitations: Correlated functional status among segregating V segments might be attributable to linkage disequilibrium, but an unknown experimental factor could not be ruled out. Because HLA typing was missing for some donors at each locus, association tests included only the typed subset. According to a later genetic analysis, donors in an Asian-associated ancestry cluster had fewer N-insertions in productive TCRs than the approximately 670-donor mean. A few of the identified cytomegalovirus-associated TCR beta chains were confirmed in vitro to be specific for cytomegalovirus antigens. According to a later analysis, most CMV-associated TCR beta chains appeared to be HLA-restricted, and the HLA associations seemed to be driven largely by CMV exposure. Several of the top co-occurrence clusters appeared to be linked to parvovirus B19, influenza, CMV and Epstein-Barr virus, according to a later analysis. An earlier analysis of around 500 of the donors showed that most TCR beta V segments appeared in productive rearrangements either about 90% or about 30% of the time, which broadly matched IMGT annotations. In a later analysis, HLA-associated TCR beta chains were found to be more clonally expanded and to have lower generation probabilities than equally common non-associated chains. For the cohort, immune exposure information was limited to CMV serostatus. V-gene and J-gene trimming of TCR beta chains was associated with a missense DCLRE1C variant in a later genetic analysis, and the association was replicated in an independent cohort. This cohort had only TCR beta chains sequenced, and the lack of alpha or paired-chain data limited which features could be detected. A cluster of highly shared sequence variants was judged likely to represent a technical artifact of the sequencing pipeline. In the study, 164 TCR beta chains were listed as associated with cytomegalovirus. The classifier was reported to diagnose cytomegalovirus status with high specificity and sensitivity in both the original and validation cohorts. Some IMGT-functional V segments, including TRBV6-2 and TRBV6-3, could not be distinguished by the 87-base-pair reads and were therefore excluded. Assigning TCR associations to individual alleles was difficult when HLA alleles, especially DR and DQ, strongly co-occurred. Specific HLA alleles were associated with around 18,000 TCR beta sequences at a false discovery rate of 0.05 in a later analysis. In a later analysis, TCR association rates were found to vary across HLA loci, with the most associated TCRs seen for DRB1 alleles and the fewest for HLA-C alleles. A further reported finding was that TCR beta sequences accurately predicted the HLA-A and HLA-B alleles for most subjects in the first cohort. About 15 rarely observed V segments, including chromosome 9 orphons, were excluded from the earlier analysis of a few hundred of the donors because counts were too low. Most TCR sequences were seen in very few donors, while some public TCRs were found in many individuals. The authors suggested that the approach could potentially be extended to other disease states and immunological phenotypes. Presence/absence analyses assumed roughly uniform sequencing depth across donors, an assumption that may not hold.

This chain joins TRBV15 to TRBJ2-6, and TRBD2 matches 7 of the central bases. Sequenced material: PBMCs. The clonotype originates from a boy aged 10-17 years in good health and CMV-seronegative. The CDR3 in this case is CATSSPMGGSSGANVLTF. The DNA reads as follows: TGTGCCACCAGCAGCCCCATGGGAGGGTCCTCTGGGGCCAACGTCCTGACTTTC.